This TCR beta chain was sequenced in a study of early T cells in non-severe SARS-CoV-2 infection. Across the whole study: Chains were unpaired, as sequencing was done on bulk RNA from unsorted whole blood.

The CDR3 has 15 residues. Germline V gives CDR1 MNHNY, CDR2 SVGAGI (reference sequence). V dropped 6 bases and J dropped 0; count of bases not matched to a gene: 5. Individual cDNA molecules received unique molecular identifiers. TCRdb ran MiXCR on the 5' RACE reads and lists one entry per CDR3 protein. The sample contains roughly 81,000 distinct CDR3 sequences, 9.5% to 13% of which appear only once. A few counts support this clonotype. The TCR comes from an adult who was a healthcare worker with PCR-confirmed SARS-CoV-2 infection or an uninfected control (not recorded which). V is TRBV6-6 and J is TRBJ2-7; TRBD2 matches 10 bases. Sequencing was done on a sample of whole blood. DNA of the CDR3: TGTGCCAGCAGCCCGACTAGCGGGCTCTCCTACGAGCAGTACTTC. It translates to CASSPTSGLSYEQYF.